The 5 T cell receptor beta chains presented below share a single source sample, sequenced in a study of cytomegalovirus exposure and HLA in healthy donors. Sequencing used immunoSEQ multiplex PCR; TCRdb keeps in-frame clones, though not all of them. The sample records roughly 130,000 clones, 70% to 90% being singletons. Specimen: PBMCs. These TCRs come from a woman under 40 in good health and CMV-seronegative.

The CDR3 DNA is TGTGCCAGCAGCCCACCCGGAGCTAGCGGGGGGACGGGGGCCCAGTACTTC. It translates to CASSPPGASGGTGAQYF. V gene TRBV5-4 combines with J gene TRBJ2-5, with 11 bases that match TRBD2. The ends lost 4 bases at V and 9 bases at J; junction bases unmatched: 17. CDR1 and CDR2 (germline): SGHNT, YYREEE (reference sequence). CDR3 length: 17 residues.

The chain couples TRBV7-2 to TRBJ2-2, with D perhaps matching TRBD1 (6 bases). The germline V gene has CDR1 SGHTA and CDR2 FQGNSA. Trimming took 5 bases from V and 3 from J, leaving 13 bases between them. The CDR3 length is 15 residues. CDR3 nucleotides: TGTGCCAGCAGCCCTAGGGGGATTTACACCGGGGAGCTGTTTTTT. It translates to CASSPRGIYTGELFF.

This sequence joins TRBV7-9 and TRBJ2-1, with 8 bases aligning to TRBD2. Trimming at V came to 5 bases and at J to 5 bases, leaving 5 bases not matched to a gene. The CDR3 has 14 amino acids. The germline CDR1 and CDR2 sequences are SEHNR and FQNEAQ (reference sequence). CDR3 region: CASSPGLAHNEQFF. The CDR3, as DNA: TGTGCCAGCAGCCCTGGACTAGCCCACAATGAGCAGTTCTTC.

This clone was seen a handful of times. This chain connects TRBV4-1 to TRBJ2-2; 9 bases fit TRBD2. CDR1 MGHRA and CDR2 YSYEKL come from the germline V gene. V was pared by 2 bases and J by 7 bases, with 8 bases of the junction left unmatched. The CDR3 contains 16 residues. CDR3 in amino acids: CASSQPGGGAVGELFF. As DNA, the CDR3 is TGCGCCAGCAGCCAACCGGGCGGGGGGGCGGTCGGGGAGCTGTTTTTT.

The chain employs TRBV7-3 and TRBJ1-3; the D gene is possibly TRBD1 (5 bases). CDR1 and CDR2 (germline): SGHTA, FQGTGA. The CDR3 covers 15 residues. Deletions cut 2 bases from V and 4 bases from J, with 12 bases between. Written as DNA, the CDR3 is TGTGCCAGCAGCTTAGGTTCAGGGTTCGGAAACACCATATATTTT. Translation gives CASSLGSGFGNTIYF.